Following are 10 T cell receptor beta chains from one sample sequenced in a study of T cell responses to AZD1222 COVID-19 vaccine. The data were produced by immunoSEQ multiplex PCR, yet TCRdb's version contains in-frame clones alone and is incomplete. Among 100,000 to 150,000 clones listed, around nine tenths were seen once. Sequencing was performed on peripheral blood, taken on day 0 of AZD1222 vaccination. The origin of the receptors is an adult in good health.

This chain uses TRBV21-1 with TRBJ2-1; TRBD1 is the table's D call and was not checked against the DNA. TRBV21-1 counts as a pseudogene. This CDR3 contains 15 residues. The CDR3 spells CASSKEDSSYNEQFF. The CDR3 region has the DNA TGTGCCAGCAGCAAAGAAGACAGCTCCTACAATGAGCAGTTCTTC.

The CDR3 loop reads CASGGVVDQPQHF. The CDR3 DNA is TGTGCCAGTGGGGGGGTAGTGGATCAGCCCCAGCATTTT. The chain carries TRBV19 and TRBJ1-5, with D possibly TRBD1 on 5 matching bases. This CDR3 contains 13 residues. Germline V gene sequence: CDR1 LNHDA, CDR2 SQIVND (reference sequence). V lost 8 bases and J lost 5, with 13 bases in between.

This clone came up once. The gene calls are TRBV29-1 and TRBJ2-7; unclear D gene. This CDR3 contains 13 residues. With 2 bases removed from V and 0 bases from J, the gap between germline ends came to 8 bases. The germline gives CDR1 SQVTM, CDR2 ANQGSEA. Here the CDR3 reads CSVESYNSYEQYF. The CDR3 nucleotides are TGCAGCGTTGAATCGTACAACTCCTACGAGCAGTACTTC.

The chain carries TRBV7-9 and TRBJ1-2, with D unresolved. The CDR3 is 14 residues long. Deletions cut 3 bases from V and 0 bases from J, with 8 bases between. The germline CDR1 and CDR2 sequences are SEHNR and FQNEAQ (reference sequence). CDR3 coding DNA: TGTGCCAGCAGCTTCCAAGGAGCTAACTATGGCTACACCTTC. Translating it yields CASSFQGANYGYTF.

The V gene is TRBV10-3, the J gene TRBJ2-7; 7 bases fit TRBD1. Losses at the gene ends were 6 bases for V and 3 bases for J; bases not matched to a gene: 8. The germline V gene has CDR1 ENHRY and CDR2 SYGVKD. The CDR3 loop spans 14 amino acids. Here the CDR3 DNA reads TGTGCCATCAGGGATCCGACAGGGTACTACGAGCAGTACTTC. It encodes CAIRDPTGYYEQYF.

The DNA of the CDR3 is TGTGCCAGCAGTCCCAGGGGGAGCTCCTATAATTCACCCCTCCACTTT. This gives the protein CASSPRGSSYNSPLHF. The V gene is TRBV6-2 or TRBV6-3, the J gene TRBJ1-6, with TRBD1 identical over 7 bases. The germline V gene has CDR1 MNHEY and CDR2 SVGEGT. The CDR3 spans 16 residues. V gave up 5 bases and J gave up 0 bases; unmatched junction bases: 4.

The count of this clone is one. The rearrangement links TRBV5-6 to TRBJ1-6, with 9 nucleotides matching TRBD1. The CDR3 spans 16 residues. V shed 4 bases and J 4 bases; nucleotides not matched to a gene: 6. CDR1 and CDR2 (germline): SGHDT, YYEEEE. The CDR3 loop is CASSPDRGIYNSPLHF. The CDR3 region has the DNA TGTGCCAGCAGCCCGGACAGGGGAATTTATAATTCACCCCTCCACTTT.

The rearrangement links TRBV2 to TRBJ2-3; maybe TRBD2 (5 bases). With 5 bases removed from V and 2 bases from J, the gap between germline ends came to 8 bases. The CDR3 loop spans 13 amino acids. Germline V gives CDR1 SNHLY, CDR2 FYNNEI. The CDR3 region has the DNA TGTGCCAGCAGTCGAGACTACACAGATACGCAGTATTTT. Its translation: CASSRDYTDTQYF.

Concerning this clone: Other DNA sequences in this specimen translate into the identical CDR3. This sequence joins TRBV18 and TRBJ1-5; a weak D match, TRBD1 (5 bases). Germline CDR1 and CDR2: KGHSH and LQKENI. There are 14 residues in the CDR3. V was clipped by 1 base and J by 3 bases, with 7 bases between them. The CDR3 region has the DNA TGTGCCAGCTCACCACAGGGGTCCAATCAGCCCCAGCATTTT. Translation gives CASSPQGSNQPQHF. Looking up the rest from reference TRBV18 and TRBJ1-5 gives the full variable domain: NAGVMQNPRHLVRRRGQEARLRCSPMKGHSHVYWYRQLPEEGLKFMVYLQKENIIDESGMPKERFSAEFPKEGPSILRIQQVVRGDSAAYFCASSPQGSNQPQHFGDGTRLSIL.

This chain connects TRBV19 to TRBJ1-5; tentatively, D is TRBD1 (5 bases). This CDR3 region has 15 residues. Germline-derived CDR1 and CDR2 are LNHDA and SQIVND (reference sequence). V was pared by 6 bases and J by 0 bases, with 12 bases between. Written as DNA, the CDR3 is TGTGCCAGTAGGAAGGGACGGAATAGCAATCAGCCCCAGCATTTT. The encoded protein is CASRKGRNSNQPQHF. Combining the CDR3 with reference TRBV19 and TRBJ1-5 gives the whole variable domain DGGITQSPKYLFRKEGQNVTLSCEQNLNHDAMYWYRQDPGQGLRLIYYSQIVNDFQKGDIAEGYSVSREKKESFPLTVTSAQKNPTAFYLCASRKGRNSNQPQHFGDGTRLSIL.